The clone carrying this T cell receptor (beta chain) was observed a few times. Its antigen is unidentified. This specimen comes from a study of OX40 agonist ivuxolimab in advanced cancers. Overall study: With ivuxolimab, an agonistic anti-OX40 (CD134) antibody, patients were treated. Partial responses were recorded for three patients, including one with hepatocellular carcinoma and two with cutaneous melanoma. Study-wide findings and caveats: Partial responders at 0.1-3.0 mg/kg showed near-lowest clonal expansion.

Here immunoSEQ multiplex PCR was the method, and the copy in TCRdb shows in-frame clones only, minus some. This table has about 28,000 clones, about nine tenths appearing once. Germline V gives CDR1 SGHRS, CDR2 YFSETQ. The CDR3 spans 15 residues. Trimming left V 0 bases short and J 7 bases short, with 17 bases between. Patients were ineligible given autoimmune disease history or systemic immunosuppression. The chain is built from TRBV5-1 and TRBJ2-7, with D tentatively TRBD2 (6 bases). The sequence derives from an adult with an advanced solid tumor such as melanoma, head and neck, liver or kidney cancer. Source: CD4+ or CD8+ T cells sorted from blood, taken in a trial of the OX40 agonist ivuxolimab. CDR3 protein: CASSLGLANLREQYF. CDR3 coding DNA: TGCGCCAGCAGCTTGGGGCTAGCGAACCTACGGGAGCAGTACTTC.